This T cell receptor beta chain appears in the sequencing data of a study of Graves' ophthalmopathy and Graves' hyperthyroidism. RNA transcripts served as template for amplifying TCR beta CDR3 sequences. The authors performed first-round RT-PCR with HTBI primers and then a second-round multiplex PCR. MiXCR, applied by TCRdb to the multiplex PCR reads, yields one record per CDR3 protein. The sample contains about 400,000 distinct CDR3 sequences, approximately 20% of which appear only once. Of note for this clonotype: Its target is not known.

In this cohort, patients with other autoimmune diseases, uncontrolled infections, pregnancy or lactation were excluded. Per germline, CDR1 SGHTA and CDR2 FQGNSA. V lost 1 base, J lost 3 bases, and 12 bases lay in between. CDR3 length equals 15 residues. Study-level points and caveats: In blood appeared most of the expanded thyroid clonotypes whose frequency exceeded 0.001. For separating ophthalmopathy from stable hyperthyroidism, a 13-signature model gave over 85% sensitivity and about 82% specificity.

The receptor comes from a young woman with Graves' ophthalmopathy. This sequence joins TRBV7-2 and TRBJ1-2; D unclear. Sequencing was carried out using peripheral blood. As DNA, the CDR3 is TGTGCCAGCAGCTTAGGTGACGGTCCGGACTATGGCTACACCTTC. Amino acid sequence: CASSLGDGPDYGYTF. Variable domain in full (rest from reference TRBV7-2 and TRBJ1-2): GAGVSQSPSNKVTEKGKDVELRCDPISGHTALYWYRQSLGQGLEFLIYFQGNSAPDKSGLPSDRFSAERTGGSVSTLTIQRTQQEDSAVYLCASSLGDGPDYGYTFGSGTRLTVV.